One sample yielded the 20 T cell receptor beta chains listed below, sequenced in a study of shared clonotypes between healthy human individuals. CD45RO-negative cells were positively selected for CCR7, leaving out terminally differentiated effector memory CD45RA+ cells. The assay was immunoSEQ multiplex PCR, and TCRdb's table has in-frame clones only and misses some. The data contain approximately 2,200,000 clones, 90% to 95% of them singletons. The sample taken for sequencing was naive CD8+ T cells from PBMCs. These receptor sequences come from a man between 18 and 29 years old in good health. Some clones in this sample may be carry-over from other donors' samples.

For the CDR3, the DNA is TGCGCCAGCAGCCAGACTAGCGGGAGGGGTTACGAGCAGTACTTC. Its translation is CASSQTSGRGYEQYF. The rearrangement links TRBV5-1 to TRBJ2-7; 14 bases fit TRBD2. This CDR3 has 15 residues. Looked up from germline, CDR1 is SGHRS and CDR2 is YFSETQ. V lost 4 bases and J lost 4; bases outside the gene matches: 4.

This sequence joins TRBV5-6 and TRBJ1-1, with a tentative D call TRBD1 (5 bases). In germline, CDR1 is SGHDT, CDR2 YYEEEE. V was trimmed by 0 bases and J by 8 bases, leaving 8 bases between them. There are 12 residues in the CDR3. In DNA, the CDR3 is TGTGCCAGCAGCTTGGTAGACAGCGAAGCTTTCTTT. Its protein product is CASSLVDSEAFF.

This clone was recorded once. The CDR3 DNA is TGTGCCAGCAGCTCGAACAGGGATAAATACTATGGCTACACCTTC. It translates to CASSSNRDKYYGYTF. V gene TRBV7-9 combines with J gene TRBJ1-2; possibly TRBD1 for D (6 bases). This CDR3 is built from 15 residues. V was shortened by 4 bases and J by 3 bases, with 15 bases between the two germline ends. CDR1 is SEHNR, CDR2 FQNEAQ, per germline (reference sequence).

CDR3 DNA sequence: TGTGCCAGCAGCGGGACTAACGAGCAGTACTTC. This gives the protein CASSGTNEQYF. The chain is built from TRBV7-9 and TRBJ2-7; 7 nucleotides match TRBD2. The V segment lost 5 bases and the J segment 5 bases; nucleotides outside the gene matches: 0. Germline values: CDR1 SEHNR, CDR2 FQNEAQ (reference sequence). There are 11 residues in the CDR3.

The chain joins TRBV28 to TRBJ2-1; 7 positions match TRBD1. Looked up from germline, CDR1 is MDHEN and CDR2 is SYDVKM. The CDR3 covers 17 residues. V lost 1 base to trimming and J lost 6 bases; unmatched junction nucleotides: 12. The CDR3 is CASSLLSRQGALNEQFF. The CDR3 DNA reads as TGTGCCAGCAGTTTATTGTCCCGACAGGGTGCCCTCAATGAGCAGTTCTTC.

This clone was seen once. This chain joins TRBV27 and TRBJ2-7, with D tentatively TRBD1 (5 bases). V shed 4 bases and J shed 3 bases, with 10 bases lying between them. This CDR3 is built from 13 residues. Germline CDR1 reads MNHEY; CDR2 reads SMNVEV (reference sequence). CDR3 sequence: CASSWGTYYEQYF. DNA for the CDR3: TGTGCCAGCAGTTGGGGCACCTACTACGAGCAGTACTTC.

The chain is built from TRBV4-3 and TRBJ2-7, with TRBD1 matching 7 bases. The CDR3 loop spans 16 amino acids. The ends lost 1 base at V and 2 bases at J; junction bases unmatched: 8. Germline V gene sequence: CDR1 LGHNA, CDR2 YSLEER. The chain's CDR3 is CASSQGLRDRTYEQYF. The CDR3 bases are TGCGCCAGCAGCCAAGGCCTAAGGGACAGAACCTACGAGCAGTACTTC.

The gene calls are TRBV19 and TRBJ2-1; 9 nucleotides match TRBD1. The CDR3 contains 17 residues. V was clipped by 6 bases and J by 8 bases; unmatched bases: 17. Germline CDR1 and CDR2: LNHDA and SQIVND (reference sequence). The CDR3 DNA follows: TGTGCCAGTAGCTACATCTTCCGGGACAGGGCGAAAGATGAGCAGTTCTTC. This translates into CASSYIFRDRAKDEQFF.

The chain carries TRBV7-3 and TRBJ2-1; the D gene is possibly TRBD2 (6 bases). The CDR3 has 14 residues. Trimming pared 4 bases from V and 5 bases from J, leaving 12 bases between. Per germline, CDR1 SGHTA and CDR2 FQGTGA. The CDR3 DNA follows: TGTGCCAGCAGCTCCGGGGGTTTTAACAATGAGCAGTTCTTC. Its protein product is CASSSGGFNNEQFF.

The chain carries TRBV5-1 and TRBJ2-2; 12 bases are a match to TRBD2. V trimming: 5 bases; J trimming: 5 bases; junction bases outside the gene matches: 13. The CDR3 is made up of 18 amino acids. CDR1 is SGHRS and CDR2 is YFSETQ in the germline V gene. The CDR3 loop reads CASSVLAGGPGRTGELFF. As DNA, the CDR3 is TGCGCCAGCAGTGTGCTAGCGGGAGGGCCGGGGAGGACCGGGGAGCTGTTTTTT. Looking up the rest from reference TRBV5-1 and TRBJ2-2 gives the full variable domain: KAGVTQTPRYLIKTRGQQVTLSCSPISGHRSVSWYQQTPGQGLQFLFEYFSETQRNKGNFPGRFSGRQFSNSRSEMNVSTLELGDSALYLCASSVLAGGPGRTGELFFGEGSRLTVL.

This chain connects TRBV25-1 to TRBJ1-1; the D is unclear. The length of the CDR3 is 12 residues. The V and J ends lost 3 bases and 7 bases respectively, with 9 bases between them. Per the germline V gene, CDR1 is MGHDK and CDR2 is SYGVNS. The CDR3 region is CASSDVGDEAFF. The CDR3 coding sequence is TGTGCCAGCAGTGATGTGGGAGATGAAGCTTTCTTT.

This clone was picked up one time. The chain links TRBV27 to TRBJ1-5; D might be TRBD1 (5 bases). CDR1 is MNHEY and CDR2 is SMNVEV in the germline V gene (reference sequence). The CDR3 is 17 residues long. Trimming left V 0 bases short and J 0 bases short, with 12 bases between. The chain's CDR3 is CASSLSGTVYSNQPQHF. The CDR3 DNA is TGTGCCAGCAGTTTATCAGGGACGGTATATAGCAATCAGCCCCAGCATTTT.

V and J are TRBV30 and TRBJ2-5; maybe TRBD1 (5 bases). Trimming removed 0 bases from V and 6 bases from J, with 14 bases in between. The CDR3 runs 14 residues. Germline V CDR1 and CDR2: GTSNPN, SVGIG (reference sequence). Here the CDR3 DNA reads TGTGCCTGGAGTGTACTTAGGGGTTTGAAGACCCAGTACTTC. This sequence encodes CAWSVLRGLKTQYF.

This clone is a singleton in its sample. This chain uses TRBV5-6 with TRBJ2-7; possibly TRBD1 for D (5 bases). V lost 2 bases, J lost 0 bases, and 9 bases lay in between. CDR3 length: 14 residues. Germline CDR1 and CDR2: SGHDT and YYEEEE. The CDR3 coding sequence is TGTGCCAGCAGCTTCCGACAGCTCTCCTACGAGCAGTACTTC. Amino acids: CASSFRQLSYEQYF.

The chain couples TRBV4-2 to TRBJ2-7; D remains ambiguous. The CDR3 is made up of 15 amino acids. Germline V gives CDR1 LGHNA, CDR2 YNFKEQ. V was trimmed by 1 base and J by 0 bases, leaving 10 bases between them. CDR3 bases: TGTGCCAGCAGCCAAGGGCAGCCAAGCTCCTACGAGCAGTACTTC. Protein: CASSQGQPSSYEQYF.

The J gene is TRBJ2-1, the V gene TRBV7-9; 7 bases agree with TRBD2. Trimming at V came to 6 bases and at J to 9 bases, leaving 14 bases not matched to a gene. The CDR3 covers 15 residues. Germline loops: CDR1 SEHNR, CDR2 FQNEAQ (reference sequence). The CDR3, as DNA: TGTGCCAGCAGTCCCAGTGTGGGAGGGAAGCTTGAGCAGTTCTTC. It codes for CASSPSVGGKLEQFF.

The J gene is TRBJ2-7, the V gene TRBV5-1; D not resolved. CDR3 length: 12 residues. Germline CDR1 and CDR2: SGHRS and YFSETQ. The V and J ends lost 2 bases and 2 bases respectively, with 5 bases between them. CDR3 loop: CASSFPTYEQYF. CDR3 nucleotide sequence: TGCGCCAGCAGCTTTCCCACCTACGAGCAGTACTTC.

This chain's CDR3 is CASSFPSSVGEKLFF. Here the CDR3 DNA reads TGTGCCAGCAGTTTCCCAAGCTCAGTCGGTGAAAAACTGTTTTTT. The V and J genes are TRBV28 and TRBJ1-4, with D unresolved. Per the germline V gene, CDR1 is MDHEN and CDR2 is SYDVKM. The V end was cut by 3 bases, the J end by 7 bases, with 15 bases between. This CDR3 contains 15 residues.

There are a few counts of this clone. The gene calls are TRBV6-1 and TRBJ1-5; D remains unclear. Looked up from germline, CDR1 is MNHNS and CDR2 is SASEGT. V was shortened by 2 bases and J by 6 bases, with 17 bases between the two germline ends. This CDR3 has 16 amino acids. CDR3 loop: CASSETPWGVVQPQHF. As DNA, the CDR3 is TGTGCCAGCAGTGAAACCCCGTGGGGAGTTGTTCAGCCCCAGCATTTT.

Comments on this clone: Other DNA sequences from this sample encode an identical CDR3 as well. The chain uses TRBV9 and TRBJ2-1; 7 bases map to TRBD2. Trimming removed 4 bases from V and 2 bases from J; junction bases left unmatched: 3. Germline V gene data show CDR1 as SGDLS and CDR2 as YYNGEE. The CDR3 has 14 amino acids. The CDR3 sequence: CASSPSGTYNEQFF. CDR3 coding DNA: TGTGCCAGCAGCCCCAGCGGGACCTACAATGAGCAGTTCTTC.